Listed below are T cell receptor beta chains from one sample, sequenced in a study of identical twins. MiXCR was run by TCRdb on the 5' RACE reads, yielding one entry per CDR3 protein. The sample records 1.5 million to 2 million distinct CDR3 sequences, roughly a third being singletons. Sequencing used cord blood. The source of these receptors is a newborn girl in good health. Each CDR3 is given with its conserved first and last residue. A D gene is named only where the DNA matches it firmly. Clone size is stated in some rows and not others, as once, few, many or a class when expanded.

D	size	V	J	CDR3	DNA
-	-	TRBV11-2	TRBJ1-5	CASSLDRFNQPQHF	TGTGCCAGCAGCTTAGACAGATTCAATCAGCCCCAGCATTTT
TRBD2	-	TRBV2	TRBJ2-1	CASRKWSPGLGTFSNEQFF	TGTGCCAGCAGGAAGTGGAGCCCGGGACTAGGTACTTTTTCCAATGAGCAGTTCTTC
-	few	TRBV2	TRBJ2-1	CASNLGSTYNEQFF	TGTGCCAGCAACCTAGGATCTACCTACAATGAGCAGTTCTTC
-	few	TRBV12-3/TRBV12-4	TRBJ2-3	CASSPAGPWARDTQYF	TGTGCCAGCAGTCCCGCTGGCCCGTGGGCGAGAGATACGCAGTATTTT
-	many	TRBV6-5	TRBJ1-2	CASSLRTVYGYTF	TGTGCCAGCAGTTTAAGGACAGTCTATGGCTACACCTTC
-	-	TRBV3-1	TRBJ2-1	CASSQAAFNEQFF	TGTGCCAGCAGCCAAGCAGCGTTCAATGAGCAGTTCTTC
-	few	TRBV10-3	TRBJ1-1	CAISERGVTGPVVNTEAFF	TGTGCCATCAGTGAGAGGGGGGTTACAGGGCCTGTTGTGAACACTGAAGCTTTCTTT
TRBD2	many	TRBV28	TRBJ2-3	CASSLAGGPSTNTQYF	TGTGCCAGCAGTTTAGCGGGAGGGCCGTCCACAAATACGCAGTATTTT
TRBD1	-	TRBV12-3/TRBV12-4	TRBJ2-1	CASSLRGQSQETQFF	TGTGCCAGCAGTTTAAGGGGACAGTCTCAAGAGACCCAGTTCTTC
-	few	TRBV7-2	TRBJ2-7	CASSASYGQYF	TGTGCCAGCAGCGCATCCTACGGGCAGTACTTC
-	-	TRBV7-9	TRBJ1-4	CASSPSGGSLNEKLFF	TGTGCCAGCAGCCCAAGTGGGGGCAGCCTAAATGAAAAACTGTTTTTT
-	-	TRBV30	TRBJ2-7	CAWSGDRYEQYF	TGTGCCTGGAGTGGAGACAGGTACGAGCAGTACTTC
-	-	TRBV20-1	TRBJ2-7	CSASALLSSYEQYF	TGCAGTGCTAGTGCACTACTTTCTTCCTACGAGCAGTACTTC
-	few	TRBV10-2	TRBJ2-3	CASSDRVDTQYF	TGCGCCAGCAGTGACCGGGTTGATACGCAGTATTTT
TRBD1	many	TRBV12-3/TRBV12-4	TRBJ1-2	CASNSGGQVYGYTF	TGTGCCAGCAACTCCGGGGGACAGGTGTATGGCTACACCTTC
-	few	TRBV4-2	TRBJ1-1	CASSQPFPVGTEAFF	TGTGCCAGCAGCCAACCATTTCCGGTGGGCACTGAAGCTTTCTTT
TRBD2	few	TRBV14	TRBJ2-3	CASSPGTSGWSGSTDTQYF	TGTGCCAGCAGTCCCGGGACTAGCGGATGGAGTGGTTCCACAGATACGCAGTATTTT